These T cell receptor beta chains were read from a single sample in a study of cytomegalovirus exposure and HLA in healthy donors. Measured with immunoSEQ multiplex PCR; TCRdb has only the in-frame clones, and not every one. This table has more than 95,000 clones, 89% appearing once. Sequencing was carried out using PBMCs. Every receptor here comes from a woman between 18 and 29 years old in good health and CMV-seronegative. CDR3s include the opening cysteine and the closing phenylalanine or tryptophan. The D gene is left open where the match is weak. Clone size is given for some rows only: seen once, a few or many times, or a class if the clone is expanded.

D: TRBD1; size: NA; V: TRBV15; J: TRBJ1-2; DNA: TGTGCCACCAGCAGAGGATACGACAGGGGAGAGAACTATGGCTACACCTTC; CDR3: CATSRGYDRGENYGYTF
D: NA; size: NA; V: TRBV29-1; J: TRBJ2-3; DNA: TGCAGCGTTGAGACAGAGGCGCAGTATTTT; CDR3: CSVETEAQYF
D: NA; size: NA; V: TRBV20-1; J: TRBJ1-1; DNA: TGCAGTGCTCCTAACAGGGAGGCTTTCTTT; CDR3: CSAPNREAFF
D: NA; size: NA; V: TRBV2; J: TRBJ1-1; DNA: TGTGCCAGCAGTGACATCAGGGTGTTGGAGAACACTGAAGCTTTCTTT; CDR3: CASSDIRVLENTEAFF
D: NA; size: NA; V: TRBV6-1; J: TRBJ1-2; DNA: TGTGCCAGCAGTGGCCCCTACAGGGAAGCGAGCTATGGCTACACCTTC; CDR3: CASSGPYREASYGYTF
D: NA; size: NA; V: TRBV19; J: TRBJ1-1; DNA: TGTGCCAGTAGTATAGGGAGTAGCACTGAAGCTTTCTTT; CDR3: CASSIGSSTEAFF
D: TRBD1; size: NA; V: TRBV6-5; J: TRBJ2-3; DNA: TGTGCCAGCCGGGACAGTTACACAGATACGCAGTATTTT; CDR3: CASRDSYTDTQYF
D: TRBD2; size: NA; V: TRBV29-1; J: TRBJ2-5; DNA: TGCAGCGTCCACCCCGGAGCGGGAGGGCAAGAGACCCAGTACTTC; CDR3: CSVHPGAGGQETQYF
D: TRBD2; size: NA; V: TRBV6-6; J: TRBJ2-6; DNA: TGTGCCACCAAGCGGGAGGGCGCCACTGGGGCCAACGTCCTGACTTTC; CDR3: CATKREGATGANVLTF
D: NA; size: few; V: TRBV6-1; J: TRBJ2-2; DNA: TGTGCCACTCAGGGGGGCAGAGATACCGGGGAGCTGTTTTTT; CDR3: CATQGGRDTGELFF
D: NA; size: once; V: TRBV7-8; J: TRBJ2-7; DNA: TGTGCCAGCAGCTTTACCTACGAGCAGTACTTC; CDR3: CASSFTYEQYF
D: TRBD1; size: once; V: TRBV5-1; J: TRBJ1-2; DNA: TGCGCCAGCAGCTTGTGGGTACAGGGGGAAGATGGCTACACCTTC; CDR3: CASSLWVQGEDGYTF
D: TRBD2; size: NA; V: TRBV5-4; J: TRBJ2-3; DNA: TGTGCCACCTCCATTGAGCGTAGCGGGGGGTATACGCAGTATTTT; CDR3: CATSIERSGGYTQYF
D: NA; size: NA; V: TRBV15; J: TRBJ2-3; DNA: TGTGCCACCAGCAGAGAACTAGTAGTGGCGGATACGCAGTATTTT; CDR3: CATSRELVVADTQYF
D: TRBD1; size: once; V: TRBV19; J: TRBJ1-2; DNA: TGTGCCAGTAGTATAGTGACCGGGACAGGGCGAGGTGGCTACACCTTC; CDR3: CASSIVTGTGRGGYTF
D: NA; size: NA; V: TRBV25-1; J: TRBJ1-4; DNA: TGTGCCAGCAGTGAAGTAGGGGCCGCCGAAAAACTGTTTTTT; CDR3: CASSEVGAAEKLFF
D: NA; size: NA; V: TRBV10-2; J: TRBJ2-1; DNA: TGCGCCAGCAGTGACGGGAGCCCCTACAATGAGCAGTTCTTC; CDR3: CASSDGSPYNEQFF
D: TRBD2; size: NA; V: TRBV29-1; J: TRBJ2-1; DNA: TGCACCATAGGTACGCTAGCGGGGGGCTATGAGCAGTTCTTC; CDR3: CTIGTLAGGYEQFF
D: NA; size: once; V: TRBV28; J: TRBJ2-6; DNA: TGTGCCAGCATTGAAGGGGGTCCCCGCTCTGGGGCCAACGTCCTGACTTTC; CDR3: CASIEGGPRSGANVLTF
D: NA; size: NA; V: TRBV28; J: TRBJ2-3; DNA: TGTGCCAGCAGCCTCGGGTTTGTAGGTGCAGTTGCAGATACGCAGTATTTT; CDR3: CASSLGFVGAVADTQYF
D: NA; size: NA; V: TRBV6-5; J: TRBJ1-4; DNA: TGTGCCAGCAGCCCAAACGTCCAGGGTCTTGTAAAACTGTTTTTT; CDR3: CASSPNVQGLVKLFF
D: TRBD2; size: NA; V: TRBV9; J: TRBJ2-7; DNA: TGTGCCAGCAGCGTAGGAGGGCTAGCGGGGACCTACGAGCAGTACTTC; CDR3: CASSVGGLAGTYEQYF
D: TRBD2; size: once; V: TRBV28; J: TRBJ2-2; DNA: TGTGCCAGCAGGACGTTTAGCGGGGCCGCCGGGGAGCTGTTTTTT; CDR3: CASRTFSGAAGELFF
D: NA; size: NA; V: TRBV10-1; J: TRBJ2-5; DNA: TGCGCCAGCAGTTTGAGCTCAGGGGAGACCCAGTACTTC; CDR3: CASSLSSGETQYF
D: TRBD2; size: NA; V: TRBV10-2; J: TRBJ2-1; DNA: TGCGCCAGCAGTGAGTGGGTAGCGGGAGCTCTAGATATCAATGAGCAGTTCTTC; CDR3: CASSEWVAGALDINEQFF
D: NA; size: NA; V: TRBV28; J: TRBJ2-1; DNA: TGTGCCAGCAGTTCGGGGGGCTCCAACAATGAGCAGTTCTTC; CDR3: CASSSGGSNNEQFF
D: NA; size: NA; V: TRBV7-2; J: TRBJ1-2; DNA: TGTGCCAGCAGCCCGCCCTCGACTGGCGGCTACACCTTC; CDR3: CASSPPSTGGYTF
D: NA; size: NA; V: TRBV28; J: TRBJ1-2; DNA: TGTGCCAGCAGTTTAGGGCCCCATAAGTGGGGGGGGAGATATGGCTACACCTTC; CDR3: CASSLGPHKWGGRYGYTF
D: NA; size: NA; V: TRBV7-8; J: TRBJ1-2; DNA: TGTGCCAGCAGCCAACACAGGGAGGGGTATGGCTACACCTTC; CDR3: CASSQHREGYGYTF
D: TRBD1; size: NA; V: TRBV10-1; J: TRBJ2-7; DNA: TGCGCCAGCAGTGAGTGGGGACAGCCGTACGAGCAGTACTTC; CDR3: CASSEWGQPYEQYF
D: TRBD1; size: NA; V: TRBV5-1; J: TRBJ1-2; DNA: TGCGCCAGCAGCTTGACAGGGGGCGCATTCGGCGGCTACACCTTC; CDR3: CASSLTGGAFGGYTF
D: NA; size: NA; V: TRBV7-9; J: TRBJ2-2; DNA: TGTGCCAGCAGCTCTAGAGGGTATACAGCGAACACCGGGGAGCTGTTTTTT; CDR3: CASSSRGYTANTGELFF
D: TRBD1; size: NA; V: TRBV30; J: TRBJ1-2; DNA: TGTGCCTGGATTTTAGGACAGGGGGATGGCTACACCTTC; CDR3: CAWILGQGDGYTF
D: NA; size: NA; V: TRBV2; J: TRBJ1-4; DNA: TGTGCCAGCACGGGCCAGGGATATGAAAAACTGTTTTTT; CDR3: CASTGQGYEKLFF
D: NA; size: NA; V: TRBV6-5; J: TRBJ2-1; DNA: TGTGCCAGCAGTACCACAGGGTACAATGAGCAGTTCTTC; CDR3: CASSTTGYNEQFF
D: TRBD1; size: NA; V: TRBV2; J: TRBJ1-5; DNA: TGTGCCAGCAGGACGACAGGGGCTGGTAATCAGCCCCAGCATTTT; CDR3: CASRTTGAGNQPQHF
D: TRBD2; size: NA; V: TRBV7-8; J: TRBJ2-2; DNA: TGTGCCAGCAGCTCGGCCCCGGGGGGCGGGGAGCTGTTTTTT; CDR3: CASSSAPGGGELFF
D: NA; size: NA; V: TRBV21-1; J: TRBJ2-7; DNA: TGTGCCAGCAGCCCCCCCCTAGCGGGAGTAGGTGAGCAGTACTTC; CDR3: CASSPPLAGVGEQYF
D: TRBD1; size: NA; V: TRBV18; J: TRBJ2-1; DNA: TGTGCCAGCTCACCACCATCGACAGGGGTCTACAATGAGCAGTTCTTC; CDR3: CASSPPSTGVYNEQFF
D: TRBD1; size: NA; V: TRBV14; J: TRBJ1-4; DNA: TGTGCCAGCAGCCCGAGACAGGGAAATGAAAAACTGTTTTTT; CDR3: CASSPRQGNEKLFF
D: NA; size: NA; V: TRBV6-5; J: TRBJ2-3; DNA: TGTGCCAGCAGTTACTCGCACCAGCAGGGTGGAGATACGCAGTATTTT; CDR3: CASSYSHQQGGDTQYF